The clone carrying this T cell receptor (beta chain) was recorded a few times. Its target is not known. The record originates from a study of fetal regulatory T cell absence and autoimmunity. Notes on the study in general: TRB gene family usage was broadly similar in cord blood and pancreas.

V dropped 5 bases and J dropped 2; count of bases not matched to a gene: 9. The CDR3 is made up of 15 amino acids. Germline loops: CDR1 SEHNR, CDR2 FQNEAQ (reference sequence). Here immunoSEQ multiplex PCR was the method, and the copy in TCRdb shows in-frame clones only, minus some. The sample records approximately 94,000 clones, about 78% being singletons. The chain recombines TRBV7-9 with TRBJ2-7, with 7 bases matching TRBD1. This receptor was taken from a male donor with IPEX syndrome. Sequences were obtained from pancreas tissue. The CDR3 nucleotides are TGTGCCAGCAGCCCGCCGGGACAGCGAACCTACGAGCAGTACTTC. This encodes CASSPPGQRTYEQYF.